The present T cell receptor beta chain was sequenced within a study of T cells after posttransplantation cyclophosphamide (dated by TCRdb to between 2015 and 2016). The study in broad terms: Using TRB sequencing, the study followed how the T cell repertoire reconstituted after myeloablative bone marrow transplantation in which posttransplantation cyclophosphamide served as GVHD prophylaxis. Blood from every one of the 34 PTCy patients who had 1-year posttransplant specimens underwent TRB sequencing. Public TRB sequences were compared against a database of over 3,000 sequences linked to responses to pathogens, tumor antigens, self-antigens and alloantigens. Up to 3 additional blood samples from 2 to 5.2 years after transplant were also TRB-sequenced in 3 patients, as was pretransplant blood from a handful of patients. Samples from roughly 35 PTCy-treated patients, along with samples from roughly 15 of their related bone marrow donors, underwent antigen receptor sequencing. Because TRA and TRB clonality correlated tightly in ten or so samples, later TCR analyses were limited to TRB. Broad study findings and their caveats: Across fewer than 50 patients, recipient CMV seropositivity and CMV reactivation were highly associated with TRB clonality; PTCy diversity was similar to CNI/methotrexate controls. Donor-recipient similarity was low at 1-2 months but increased during the first year, and donor CD8+ memory clones often dominated later blood repertoires. The TRB repertoires of T cells infiltrating skin or the GI tract showed only limited overlap with the TRB repertoires found in blood.

Genomic DNA was the input for TRB sequencing, which was run either with the immunoSEQ assay at survey resolution or with the hsTCRB kit. The authors' pipeline ran thus. Initial read processing used immunoSEQ software, and repertoire analyses used the LymphoSeq R package. For each TRB dataset, clonality was calculated as 1 minus normalized Shannon entropy, and the Gini coefficient was computed as well. Phenotypes of unsorted samples were inferred by mapping TRB sequences from sorted subsets of the recipient or donor onto the same recipient's unsorted samples. Held by TCRdb, this immuneACCESS table contains in-frame sequences only and omits some clones. Under half of the omission traces to an unresolved V gene where checked; the cause of the rest is unknown. For V, J and clone size, that table is used; D and trimming come from the DNA. In this sample the table shows 7,000 or so clones, and no singletons are among them. Approximately 5.9% of the sample lies in the top ten.

CDR1 PRHDT and CDR2 FYEKMQ are derived from the germline V gene (reference sequence). The CDR3 spans 15 residues, from the cysteine through the phenylalanine. Kept here is only the CDR3 DNA, which spans 45 bases and is read in frame from base 1. At the junction V is shortened by 0 bases and J by 0 bases, with 6 bases in between. The treatment or condition label corresponds to: high-dose cyclophosphamide on days +3 and +4 as single-agent GVHD prophylaxis. PTCy patients received busulfan and fludarabine conditioning, a related or unrelated marrow graft, and cyclophosphamide on days +3 and +4. The PTCy-treated patients were drawn from a prospective, multi-institutional clinical trial. Peripheral blood and bone marrow mononuclear cells were isolated by Ficoll-Hypaque density centrifugation and were cryopreserved. This clone was detected many times. The antigen it recognizes is unknown. One base away there is no much larger clone; base qualities are not given.

This sequence originates from a female patient in her fifties who received an allogeneic stem cell transplant from an unrelated donor, was CMV-positive, and had acute GVHD only. Some T cells present after a transplant may be cells of the graft donor. The sequenced sample was PBMCs, obtained after allogeneic stem cell transplant with posttransplant cyclophosphamide. This receptor chain uses TRBV13 and TRBJ2-1; TRBD2 is a possible D gene, resting on 6 matching bases. The bases read TGTGCCAGCAGCTTAGGCGGGAGCTCCTACAATGAGCAGTTCTTC. Translated, it reads CASSLGGSSYNEQFF.